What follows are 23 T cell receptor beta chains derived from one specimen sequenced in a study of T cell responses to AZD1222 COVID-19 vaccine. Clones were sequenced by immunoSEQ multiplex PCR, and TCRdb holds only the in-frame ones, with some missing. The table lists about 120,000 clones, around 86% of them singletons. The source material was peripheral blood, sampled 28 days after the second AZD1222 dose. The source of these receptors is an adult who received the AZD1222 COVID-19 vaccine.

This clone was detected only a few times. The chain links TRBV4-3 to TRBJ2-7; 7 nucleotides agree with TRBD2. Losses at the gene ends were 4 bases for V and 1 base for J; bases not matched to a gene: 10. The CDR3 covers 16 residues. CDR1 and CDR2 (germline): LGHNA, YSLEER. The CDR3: CASSLSRGDDSYEQYF. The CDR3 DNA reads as TGCGCCAGCAGCCTCTCACGGGGGGATGATTCCTACGAGCAGTACTTC.

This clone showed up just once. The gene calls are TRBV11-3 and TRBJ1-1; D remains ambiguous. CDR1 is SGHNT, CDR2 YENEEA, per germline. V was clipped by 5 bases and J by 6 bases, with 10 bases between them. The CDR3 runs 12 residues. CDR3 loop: CASSPGRSEAFF. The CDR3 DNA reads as TGTGCCAGCAGCCCGGGCCGATCTGAAGCTTTCTTT.

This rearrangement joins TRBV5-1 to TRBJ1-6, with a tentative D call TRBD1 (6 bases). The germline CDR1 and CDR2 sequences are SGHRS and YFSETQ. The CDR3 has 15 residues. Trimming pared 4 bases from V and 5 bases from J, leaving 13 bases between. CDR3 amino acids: CASSPGTTNNSPLHF. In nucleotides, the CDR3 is TGCGCCAGCAGCCCCGGGACAACAAATAATTCACCCCTCCACTTT. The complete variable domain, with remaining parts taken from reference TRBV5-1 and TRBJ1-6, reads KAGVTQTPRYLIKTRGQQVTLSCSPISGHRSVSWYQQTPGQGLQFLFEYFSETQRNKGNFPGRFSGRQFSNSRSEMNVSTLELGDSALYLCASSPGTTNNSPLHFGNGTRLTVT.

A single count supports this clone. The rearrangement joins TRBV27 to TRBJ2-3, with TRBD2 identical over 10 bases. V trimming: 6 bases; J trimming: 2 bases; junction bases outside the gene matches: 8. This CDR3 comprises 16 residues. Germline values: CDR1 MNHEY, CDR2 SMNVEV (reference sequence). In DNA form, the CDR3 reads TGTGCCAGCAGCTTCAGGAGCGGGGGGGCCACAGATACGCAGTATTTT. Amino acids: CASSFRSGGATDTQYF.

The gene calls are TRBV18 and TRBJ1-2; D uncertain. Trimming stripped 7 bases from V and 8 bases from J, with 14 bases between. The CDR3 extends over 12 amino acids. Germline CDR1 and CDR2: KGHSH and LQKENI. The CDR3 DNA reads TGTGCCAGCTTAGGACCGAGGATCGGCTACACCTTC. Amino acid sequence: CASLGPRIGYTF. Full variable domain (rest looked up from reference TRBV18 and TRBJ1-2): NAGVMQNPRHLVRRRGQEARLRCSPMKGHSHVYWYRQLPEEGLKFMVYLQKENIIDESGMPKERFSAEFPKEGPSILRIQQVVRGDSAAYFCASLGPRIGYTFGSGTRLTVV.

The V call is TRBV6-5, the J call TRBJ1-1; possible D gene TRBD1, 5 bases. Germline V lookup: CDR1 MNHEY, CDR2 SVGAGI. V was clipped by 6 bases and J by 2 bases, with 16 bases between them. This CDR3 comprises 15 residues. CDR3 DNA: TGTGCCAGCAGCGCCGGGGGTGGGGGTAACACTGAAGCTTTCTTT. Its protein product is CASSAGGGGNTEAFF.

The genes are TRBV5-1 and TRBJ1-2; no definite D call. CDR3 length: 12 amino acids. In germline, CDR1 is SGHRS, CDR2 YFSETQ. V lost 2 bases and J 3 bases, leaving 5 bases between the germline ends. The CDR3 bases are TGCGCCAGCAGCTTCCAAGACTATGGCTACACCTTC. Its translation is CASSFQDYGYTF. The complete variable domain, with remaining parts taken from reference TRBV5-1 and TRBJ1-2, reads KAGVTQTPRYLIKTRGQQVTLSCSPISGHRSVSWYQQTPGQGLQFLFEYFSETQRNKGNFPGRFSGRQFSNSRSEMNVSTLELGDSALYLCASSFQDYGYTFGSGTRLTVV.

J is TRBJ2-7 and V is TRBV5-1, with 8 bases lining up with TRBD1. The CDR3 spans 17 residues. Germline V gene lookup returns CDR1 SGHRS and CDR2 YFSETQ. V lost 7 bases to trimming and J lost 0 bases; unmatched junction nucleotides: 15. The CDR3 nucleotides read TGCGCCAGCTCGGACGGGGACAGGTCAACAAGCTCCTACGAGCAGTACTTC. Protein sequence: CASSDGDRSTSSYEQYF. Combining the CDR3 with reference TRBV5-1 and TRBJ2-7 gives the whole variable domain KAGVTQTPRYLIKTRGQQVTLSCSPISGHRSVSWYQQTPGQGLQFLFEYFSETQRNKGNFPGRFSGRQFSNSRSEMNVSTLELGDSALYLCASSDGDRSTSSYEQYFGPGTRLTVT.

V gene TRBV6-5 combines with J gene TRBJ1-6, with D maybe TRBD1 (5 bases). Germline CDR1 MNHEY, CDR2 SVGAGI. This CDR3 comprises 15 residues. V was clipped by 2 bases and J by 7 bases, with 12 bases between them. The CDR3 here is CASSYKGEGNSPLHF. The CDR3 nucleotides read TGTGCCAGCAGTTACAAGGGTGAGGGGAATTCACCCCTCCACTTT.

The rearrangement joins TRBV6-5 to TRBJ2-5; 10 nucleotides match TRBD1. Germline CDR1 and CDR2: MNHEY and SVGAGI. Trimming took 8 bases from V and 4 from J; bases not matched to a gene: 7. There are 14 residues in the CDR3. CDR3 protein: CASRMTGGRETQYF. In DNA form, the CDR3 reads TGTGCCAGCCGAATGACAGGGGGCAGAGAGACCCAGTACTTC.

This CDR3 is CASSLRLGVGYTF. In DNA form, the CDR3 reads TGTGCCAGCAGCTTACGGTTAGGGGTCGGCTACACCTTC. This rearrangement joins TRBV13 to TRBJ1-2; TRBD1 is a possible D gene (5 bases). Deletions cut 2 bases from V and 8 bases from J, with 12 bases between. CDR1 is PRHDT and CDR2 is FYEKMQ in the germline V gene (reference sequence). This CDR3 region has 13 residues.

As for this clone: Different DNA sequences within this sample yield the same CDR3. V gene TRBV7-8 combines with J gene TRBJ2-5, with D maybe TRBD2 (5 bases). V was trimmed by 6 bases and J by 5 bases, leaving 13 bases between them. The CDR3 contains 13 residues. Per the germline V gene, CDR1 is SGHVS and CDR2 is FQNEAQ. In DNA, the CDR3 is TGTGCCAGCAGGAGGACTCTGGGGGAGACCCAGTACTTC. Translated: CASRRTLGETQYF.

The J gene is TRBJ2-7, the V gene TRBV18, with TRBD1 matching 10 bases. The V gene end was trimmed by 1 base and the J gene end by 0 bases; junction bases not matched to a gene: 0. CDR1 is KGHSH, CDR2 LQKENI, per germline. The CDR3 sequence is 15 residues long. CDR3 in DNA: TGTGCCAGCTCACCACGGGACAGGGGCTCCTACGAGCAGTACTTC. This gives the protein CASSPRDRGSYEQYF.

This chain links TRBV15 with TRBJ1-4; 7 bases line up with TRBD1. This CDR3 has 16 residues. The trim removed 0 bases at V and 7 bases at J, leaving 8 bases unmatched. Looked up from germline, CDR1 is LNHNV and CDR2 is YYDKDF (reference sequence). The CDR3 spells CATSRERATGSEKLFF. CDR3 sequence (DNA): TGTGCCACCAGCAGAGAGAGAGCGACAGGGAGTGAAAAACTGTTTTTT. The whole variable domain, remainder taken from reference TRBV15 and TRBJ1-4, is DAMVIQNPRYQVTQFGKPVTLSCSQTLNHNVMYWYQQKSSQAPKLLFHYYDKDFNNEADTPDNFQSRRPNTSFCFLDIRSPGLGDTAMYLCATSRERATGSEKLFFGSGTQLSVL.

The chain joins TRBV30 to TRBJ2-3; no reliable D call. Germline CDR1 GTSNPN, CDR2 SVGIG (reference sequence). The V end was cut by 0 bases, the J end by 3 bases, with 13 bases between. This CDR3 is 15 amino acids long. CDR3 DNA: TGTGCCTGGAGTGTATCCAACAGCCGAACAGATACGCAGTATTTT. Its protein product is CAWSVSNSRTDTQYF.

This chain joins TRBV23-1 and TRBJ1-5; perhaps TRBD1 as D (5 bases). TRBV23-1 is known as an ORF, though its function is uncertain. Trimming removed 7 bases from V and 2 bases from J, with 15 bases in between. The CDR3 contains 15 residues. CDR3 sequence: CASTSSGSGNQPQHF. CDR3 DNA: TGCGCCAGCACATCCTCAGGGTCGGGCAATCAGCCCCAGCATTTT.

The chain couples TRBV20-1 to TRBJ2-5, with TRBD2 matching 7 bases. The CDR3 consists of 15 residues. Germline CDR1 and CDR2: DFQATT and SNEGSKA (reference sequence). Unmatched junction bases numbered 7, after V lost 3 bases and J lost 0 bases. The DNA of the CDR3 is TGCAGTGCTAGTGCACGCGGGGGATACCAAGAGACCCAGTACTTC. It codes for CSASARGGYQETQYF.

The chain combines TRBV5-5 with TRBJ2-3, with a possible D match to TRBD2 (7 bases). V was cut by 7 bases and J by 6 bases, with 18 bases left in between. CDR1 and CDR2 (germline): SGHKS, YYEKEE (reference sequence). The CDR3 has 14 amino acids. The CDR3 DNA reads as TGTGCCAGCCAAACCCGGGGGGCCGGGGATACGCAGTATTTT. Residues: CASQTRGAGDTQYF. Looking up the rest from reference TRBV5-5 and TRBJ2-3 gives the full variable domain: DAGVTQSPTHLIKTRGQQVTLRCSPISGHKSVSWYQQVLGQGPQFIFQYYEKEERGRGNFPDRFSARQFPNYSSELNVNALLLGDSALYLCASQTRGAGDTQYFGPGTRLTVL.

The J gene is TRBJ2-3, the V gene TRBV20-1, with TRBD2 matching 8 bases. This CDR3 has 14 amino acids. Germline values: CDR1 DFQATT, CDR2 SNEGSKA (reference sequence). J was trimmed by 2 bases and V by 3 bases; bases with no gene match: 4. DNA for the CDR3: TGCAGTGCTAGTAGGGGACTAGTCACAGATACGCAGTATTTT. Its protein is CSASRGLVTDTQYF.

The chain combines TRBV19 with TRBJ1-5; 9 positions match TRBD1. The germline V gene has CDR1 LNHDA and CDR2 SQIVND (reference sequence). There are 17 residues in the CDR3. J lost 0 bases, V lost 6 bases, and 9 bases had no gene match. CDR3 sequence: CASSGTGRAISNQPQHF. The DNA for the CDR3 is TGTGCCAGTAGCGGGACAGGGCGAGCCATTAGCAATCAGCCCCAGCATTTT. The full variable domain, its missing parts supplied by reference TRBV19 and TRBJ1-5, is DGGITQSPKYLFRKEGQNVTLSCEQNLNHDAMYWYRQDPGQGLRLIYYSQIVNDFQKGDIAEGYSVSREKKESFPLTVTSAQKNPTAFYLCASSGTGRAISNQPQHFGDGTRLSIL.

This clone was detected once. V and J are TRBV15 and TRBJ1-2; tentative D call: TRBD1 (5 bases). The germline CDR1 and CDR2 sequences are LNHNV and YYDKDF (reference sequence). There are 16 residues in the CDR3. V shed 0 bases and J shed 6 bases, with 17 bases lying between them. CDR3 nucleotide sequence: TGTGCCACCAGCAGAGATATAGGAGGGGAAGTGAATGGCTACACCTTC. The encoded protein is CATSRDIGGEVNGYTF.

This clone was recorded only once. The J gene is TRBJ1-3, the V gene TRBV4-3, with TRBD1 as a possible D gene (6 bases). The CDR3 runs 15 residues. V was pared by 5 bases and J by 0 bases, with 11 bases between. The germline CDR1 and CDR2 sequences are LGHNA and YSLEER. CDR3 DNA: TGCGCCAGCAGCTGGACAGACGTCTCTGGAAACACCATATATTTT. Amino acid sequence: CASSWTDVSGNTIYF.

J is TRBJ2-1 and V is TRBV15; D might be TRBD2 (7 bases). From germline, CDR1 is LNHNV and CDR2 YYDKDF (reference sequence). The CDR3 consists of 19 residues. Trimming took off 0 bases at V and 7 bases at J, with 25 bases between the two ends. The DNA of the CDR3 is TGTGCCACCAGCAGAGATCGCACGGGGGCCTGGACTAGTGCGAATGAGCAGTTCTTC. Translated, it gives CATSRDRTGAWTSANEQFF.